Listed here are 27 T cell receptor beta chains from one sample, sequenced in a study of naive and memory T cell subsets. Study results and caveats: Especially in CD8 cells, naive repertoires contained a few larger clonotypes, possibly CD45RA-re-expressing memory cells.

Both TRBC1 and TRBC2 were covered by a beta constant-region primer of two equimolar oligonucleotides. The ligated cDNA underwent four PCR rounds using SP2 and nested alpha and beta constant-region primers. MiXCR, applied by TCRdb to the UMI-ligation and nested PCR reads, yields one record per CDR3 protein. This table has approximately 150,000 distinct CDR3 sequences, roughly 22% appearing once. No antigen has been identified for these receptors. Sequencing input: naive CD4+ T cells from blood. The receptor set was obtained from a human donor in good health.

This clonotype was seen at least ten times. This rearrangement joins TRBV6-1 to TRBJ1-2, with D uncertain. Looked up from germline, CDR1 is MNHNS and CDR2 is SASEGT. Between the trimmed V and J ends, which lost 2 bases and 2 bases, there was a span of 15 bases. The CDR3 runs 16 residues. The CDR3 DNA sequence: TGTGCCAGCAGTGAATTTGGAACTCAGAGAAACTATGGCTACACCTTC. The encoded protein is CASSEFGTQRNYGYTF.

There are many counts of this clonotype. This chain links TRBV6-5 with TRBJ2-3; D may be TRBD2 (5 bases). V was cut by 0 bases and J by 3 bases, with 16 bases left in between. CDR1 and CDR2 (germline): MNHEY, SVGAGI. The CDR3 sequence is 17 residues long. CDR3 DNA sequence: TGTGCCAGCAGTTACTCAGGAGCTAGCAGAGGAACAGATACGCAGTATTTT. It specifies CASSYSGASRGTDTQYF.

This clonotype was found a few times. The chain links TRBV5-1 to TRBJ2-6, with 7 bases aligning to TRBD2. In germline, CDR1 is SGHRS, CDR2 YFSETQ. This CDR3 contains 16 residues. V lost 4 bases, J lost 2 bases, and 6 bases stayed unmatched. CDR3 protein: CASSRLGTTGANVLTF. The CDR3 coding sequence is TGCGCCAGCAGCCGTTTAGGGACTACTGGGGCCAACGTCCTGACTTTC.

In its sample, this clonotype was seen a few times. CDR3 region: CSARDPSGFNQPQHF. CDR3 coding DNA: TGCAGTGCTAGAGATCCAAGCGGGTTCAATCAGCCCCAGCATTTT. The chain couples TRBV20-1 to TRBJ1-5; D remains unclear. This CDR3 comprises 15 residues. The V gene's germline CDR1 is DFQATT and CDR2 SNEGSKA (reference sequence). Trimming removed 0 bases at V and 3 bases at J, with 12 bases between.

This clonotype has only a few counts. V gene TRBV6-4 combines with J gene TRBJ2-3, with TRBD2 identical over 7 bases. The junction had 2 bases not matched to a gene; V was cut back by 8 bases and J by 3 bases. This CDR3 has 12 amino acids. The germline gives CDR1 MRHNA, CDR2 SNTAGT. CDR3: CASGEGTDTQYF. The CDR3 bases are TGTGCCAGCGGGGAGGGGACAGATACGCAGTATTTT.

This clonotype occurred a few times. The CDR3 DNA follows: TGTGCCAGCAGACGCCTCGGTCCGCAGTGGTTCGAACAGTACTTC. It codes for CASRRLGPQWFEQYF. The chain combines TRBV13 with TRBJ2-7; no clear D. Germline V gives CDR1 PRHDT, CDR2 FYEKMQ (reference sequence). This CDR3 has 15 amino acids. V dropped 6 bases and J dropped 10 bases, with 25 bases sitting between them.

This sequence joins TRBV20-1 and TRBJ1-1; D unclear. Germline V gene lookup returns CDR1 DFQATT and CDR2 SNEGSKA (reference sequence). The CDR3 consists of 14 residues. Trimming shortened V by 3 bases and J by 1 base, and 12 bases separated the two germline ends. CDR3 region: CSASGRAANTEAFF. The CDR3 region has the DNA TGCAGTGCTAGCGGACGCGCGGCGAACACTGAAGCTTTCTTT.

The V and J genes are TRBV24-1 and TRBJ1-2; D call uncertain. V gave up 4 bases and J gave up 4 bases, with 12 bases separating them. The CDR3 spans 14 residues. Germline V gene sequence: CDR1 KGHDR, CDR2 SFDVKD. In DNA, the CDR3 is TGTGCCACCAGTGACCTGACACTTCGCTATGGCTACACCTTC. Translated: CATSDLTLRYGYTF.

This chain joins TRBV6-2 or TRBV6-3 and TRBJ1-5, with 7 bases identical to TRBD1. Trimming removed 2 bases from V and 2 bases from J; junction bases left unmatched: 6. Germline assignment: CDR1 MNHEY and CDR2 SVGEGT. The CDR3 consists of 16 residues. The CDR3 DNA reads TGTGCCAGCAGTTACGCGACAGGGTGGCGCAATCAGCCCCAGCATTTT. Residues: CASSYATGWRNQPQHF.

The V gene is TRBV5-4, the J gene TRBJ1-2, with TRBD1 matching over 8 bases. This CDR3 spans 16 amino acids. Germline loops: CDR1 SGHNT, CDR2 YYREEE (reference sequence). V was clipped by 5 bases and J by 2 bases; unmatched bases: 11. The CDR3 loop is CASRDGGQGGNYGYTF. The CDR3 nucleotides read TGTGCCAGCAGGGACGGTGGACAGGGAGGAAACTATGGCTACACCTTC.

The rearrangement uses TRBV29-1 and TRBJ2-1; 8 bases line up with TRBD2. Trimming at V came to 5 bases and at J to 0 bases, leaving 6 bases not matched to a gene. Germline V gene sequence: CDR1 SQVTM, CDR2 ANQGSEA. There are 15 residues in the CDR3. The CDR3 sequence is CSVHPGGSSYNEQFF. As DNA, the CDR3 is TGCAGCGTTCACCCGGGGGGGAGCTCCTACAATGAGCAGTTCTTC.

This chain joins TRBV6-5 and TRBJ1-6; 7 positions agree with TRBD1. The junction had 9 bases not matched to a gene; V was cut back by 10 bases and J by 9 bases. The germline CDR1 and CDR2 sequences are MNHEY and SVGAGI. CDR3 size: 13 residues. The CDR3 loop is CAIGDSIVSPLHF. The CDR3 bases are TGTGCCATTGGGGACAGTATTGTTTCACCCCTCCACTTT.

V is TRBV18 and J is TRBJ2-1; the D gene is possibly TRBD2 (6 bases). The CDR3 is made up of 17 amino acids. With 3 bases removed from V and 4 bases from J, the gap between germline ends came to 19 bases. Germline CDR1 is KGHSH and CDR2 is LQKENI. The DNA of the CDR3 is TGTGCCAGCTCACCTAGCCTTACGGTAGGAGGGTACAATGAGCAGTTCTTC. The encoded protein is CASSPSLTVGGYNEQFF.

The chain is built from TRBV28 and TRBJ1-4, with 7 bases lining up with TRBD1. With V trimmed by 3 bases and J by 0 bases, 4 bases remained unmatched. Germline values: CDR1 MDHEN, CDR2 SYDVKM. This CDR3 is 16 amino acids long. CDR3 nucleotides: TGTGCCAGCAGTTTTACAGGGGCTGCAACTAATGAAAAACTGTTTTTT. The encoded protein is CASSFTGAATNEKLFF.

Only a few counts were recorded for this clonotype. This sequence joins TRBV14 and TRBJ1-5, with D hard to call. CDR3 size: 18 residues. Germline V gene sequence: CDR1 SGHDN, CDR2 FVKESK. Trimming left V 1 base short and J 1 base short, with 17 bases between. This chain's CDR3 is CASSQVHDDKTSNQPQHF. CDR3 DNA: TGTGCCAGCAGCCAAGTTCATGATGACAAGACGAGCAATCAGCCCCAGCATTTT.

This clonotype was recorded many times. The chain combines TRBV6-5 with TRBJ2-3; 7 bases line up with TRBD1. Germline V gene sequence: CDR1 MNHEY, CDR2 SVGAGI. This CDR3 is built from 14 residues. J gave up 3 bases and V 0 bases, and 0 bases lay outside the gene matches. The CDR3 DNA reads TGTGCCAGCAGTTACTCGACAGGGACAGATACGCAGTATTTT. This sequence encodes CASSYSTGTDTQYF.

Ten or more counts support this clonotype. The V and J genes are TRBV7-8 and TRBJ2-7; D unclear. V was cut by 6 bases and J by 4 bases, with 13 bases left in between. This CDR3 comprises 13 residues. The germline CDR1 and CDR2 sequences are SGHVS and FQNEAQ. CDR3 bases: TGTGCCAGCAGTCTCCCCCCGCCTTACGAGCAGTACTTC. It translates to CASSLPPPYEQYF. The entire variable domain, with the rest obtained from reference TRBV7-8 and TRBJ2-7, is as follows: GAGVSQSPRYKVAKRGQDVALRCDPISGHVSLFWYQQALGQGPEFLTYFQNEAQLDKSGLPSDRFFAERPEGSVSTLKIQRTQQEDSAVYLCASSLPPPYEQYFGPGTRLTVT.

The chain recombines TRBV6-6 with TRBJ2-5; D gene unclear. Germline V gene lookup returns CDR1 MNHNY and CDR2 SVGAGI (reference sequence). The ends were cut back, 6 bases at V and 1 base at J, with 9 bases in the middle. The CDR3 has 13 residues. The CDR3 coding sequence is TGTGCCAGCAGGACCGGAAGCCAAGAGACCCAGTACTTC. This codes for CASRTGSQETQYF.

The table lists this clonotype with a few counts. This chain uses TRBV7-2 with TRBJ2-2; D uncertain. The V end lost 1 base, the J end lost 6 bases, and 9 bases lay between the germline ends. CDR1 is SGHTA, CDR2 FQGNSA, per germline. This CDR3 is built from 14 residues. The CDR3 loop is CASSLGGNSGELFF. In DNA form, the CDR3 reads TGTGCCAGCAGCTTAGGCGGTAACTCCGGGGAGCTGTTTTTT.

This clonotype came up a few times. The chain joins TRBV24-1 to TRBJ2-3; D remains unclear. Trimming shortened V by 3 bases and J by 2 bases, and 5 bases separated the two germline ends. The CDR3 runs 13 residues. Germline V lookup: CDR1 KGHDR, CDR2 SFDVKD. DNA of the CDR3: TGTGCCACCAGTGATACCCTCACAGATACGCAGTATTTT. Translation: CATSDTLTDTQYF.

This clonotype was seen only a few times. This chain joins TRBV12-3 or TRBV12-4 and TRBJ2-1; TRBD2 aligns across 8 bases. Trimming removed 0 bases from V and 3 bases from J; junction bases left unmatched: 7. The CDR3 spans 17 residues. CDR3 sequence reads: CASSLALLAGIYNEQFF. CDR3 in DNA: TGTGCCAGCAGTTTAGCGCTGTTAGCGGGGATCTACAATGAGCAGTTCTTC.

This clonotype was seen only a few times. The V gene is TRBV3-1, the J gene TRBJ1-3; D uncertain. Germline loops: CDR1 LGHDT, CDR2 YNNKEL (reference sequence). CDR3 size: 15 residues. Trimming pared 1 base from V and 0 bases from J, leaving 7 bases between. In nucleotides, the CDR3 is TGTGCCAGCAGCCAAGCTCCGAGCTCTGGAAACACCATATATTTT. It yields the protein CASSQAPSSGNTIYF.

The rearrangement links TRBV9 to TRBJ2-3; D gene uncertain. Per the germline V gene, CDR1 is SGDLS and CDR2 is YYNGEE. V dropped 4 bases and J dropped 4 bases, with 10 bases sitting between them. The CDR3 loop spans 13 amino acids. Here the CDR3 reads CASSFGVPDTQYF. CDR3 bases: TGTGCCAGCAGCTTCGGAGTCCCAGATACGCAGTATTTT.

The chain employs TRBV6-2 or TRBV6-3 and TRBJ2-1; D call uncertain. V lost 2 bases and J lost 7, with 3 bases in between. The CDR3 totals 11 residues. Germline V gene lookup returns CDR1 MNHEY and CDR2 SVGEGT. CDR3 sequence reads: CASSYPNEQFF. CDR3 sequence (DNA): TGTGCCAGCAGTTACCCGAATGAGCAGTTCTTC.

The chain links TRBV28 to TRBJ1-2; D may be TRBD1 (5 bases). Trimming removed 5 bases at V and 4 bases at J, with 14 bases between. The CDR3 loop spans 14 amino acids. The germline V gene encodes CDR1 MDHEN and CDR2 SYDVKM. DNA for the CDR3: TGTGCCAGCAGTCTCCCTCCAGGGAGCTATGGCTACACCTTC. It is translated as CASSLPPGSYGYTF.

The chain is built from TRBV3-1 and TRBJ1-1, with 7 bases fitting TRBD1. Unmatched junction bases numbered 7, after V lost 6 bases and J lost 6 bases. The CDR3 covers 13 residues. The germline V gene has CDR1 LGHDT and CDR2 YNNKEL (reference sequence). For the CDR3, the DNA is TGTGCCAGCAGTCCCACCAGGGGGGCTGAAGCTTTCTTT. Amino acids: CASSPTRGAEAFF.

The V and J genes are TRBV4-3 and TRBJ2-1; 13 positions agree with TRBD2. The CDR3 consists of 17 residues. V lost 0 bases to trimming and J lost 8 bases; unmatched junction nucleotides: 7. Germline assignment: CDR1 LGHNA and CDR2 YSLEER. The CDR3 DNA reads as TGCGCCAGCAGCCAAGAGCCGACTAGCGGGAGGATGGATGAGCAGTTCTTC. Encoded protein: CASSQEPTSGRMDEQFF.